These 6 T cell receptor beta chains were sequenced from one sample in a study of shared clonotypes between healthy human individuals. Sequenced by immunoSEQ multiplex PCR; TCRdb stores in-frame clones only, minus some. In the table there are hundreds of thousands of clones, around 96% of which are singletons. The sample consisted of naive CD4+ T cells sorted from blood. The subset was: CD45RA+ positively selected. The receptors were sampled from a woman in her 30s in good health.

V is TRBV5-4 and J is TRBJ2-5; 10 bases fit TRBD2. Germline V gene data show CDR1 as SGHNT and CDR2 as YYREEE (reference sequence). The CDR3 runs 16 residues. The V segment lost 0 bases and the J segment 5 bases; nucleotides outside the gene matches: 7. The CDR3: CASSLAGLAGEETQYF. CDR3 DNA sequence: TGTGCCAGCAGCTTGGCCGGGCTAGCGGGAGAGGAGACCCAGTACTTC. Full variable domain (outside the CDR3, taken from reference TRBV5-4 and TRBJ2-5): ETGVTQSPTHLIKTRGQQVTLRCSSQSGHNTVSWYQQALGQGPQFIFQYYREEENGRGNFPPRFSGLQFPNYSSELNVNALELDDSALYLCASSLAGLAGEETQYFGPGTRLLVL.

This clone was recorded once. The V and J genes are TRBV10-1 and TRBJ2-5; D gene unclear. The germline V gene encodes CDR1 WNHNN and CDR2 SYGVQD (reference sequence). V shed 0 bases and J shed 2 bases, with 16 bases lying between them. The CDR3 consists of 17 residues. CDR3 DNA sequence: TGCGCCAGCAGTGAGTCGGGGTCCCTTGGGGTTCAAGAGACCCAGTACTTC. Its protein product is CASSESGSLGVQETQYF.

The V and J genes are TRBV25-1 and TRBJ1-2; 8 bases agree with TRBD1. Germline CDR1 MGHDK, CDR2 SYGVNS. J gave up 3 bases and V 4 bases, and 7 bases lay outside the gene matches. CDR3 size: 15 residues. Here the CDR3 DNA reads TGTGCCAGCAGTGGAGCCAGGGGGCTTCACTATGGCTACACCTTC. It specifies CASSGARGLHYGYTF.

For this clone: This sample includes further DNA sequences coding for the same CDR3. The chain links TRBV28 to TRBJ2-7, with TRBD1 matching 8 bases. The germline V gene encodes CDR1 MDHEN and CDR2 SYDVKM. This CDR3 region has 14 residues. V trimming: 4 bases; J trimming: 2 bases; junction bases outside the gene matches: 4. The CDR3 spells CASSSGTGTYEQYF. The DNA for the CDR3 is TGTGCCAGCAGTTCCGGGACAGGCACCTACGAGCAGTACTTC.

The chain recombines TRBV11-2 with TRBJ2-1, with D tentatively TRBD2 (5 bases). The length of the CDR3 is 18 residues. Trimming took 3 bases from V and 0 from J, leaving 18 bases between them. The V gene's germline CDR1 is SGHAT and CDR2 FQNNGV. This chain's CDR3 is CASSFYLGIASSYNEQFF. CDR3 DNA sequence: TGTGCCAGCAGCTTTTATCTCGGGATTGCCAGCTCCTACAATGAGCAGTTCTTC.

In nucleotides, the CDR3 is TGTGCCAGCAGCCCTCGGGAGACCCAGTACTTC. Translated, it gives CASSPRETQYF. This chain links TRBV7-9 with TRBJ2-5; D uncertain. Trimming took 5 bases from V and 5 from J, leaving 6 bases between them. CDR1 and CDR2 from the germline V gene are SEHNR and FQNEAQ (reference sequence). This CDR3 is built from 11 residues.